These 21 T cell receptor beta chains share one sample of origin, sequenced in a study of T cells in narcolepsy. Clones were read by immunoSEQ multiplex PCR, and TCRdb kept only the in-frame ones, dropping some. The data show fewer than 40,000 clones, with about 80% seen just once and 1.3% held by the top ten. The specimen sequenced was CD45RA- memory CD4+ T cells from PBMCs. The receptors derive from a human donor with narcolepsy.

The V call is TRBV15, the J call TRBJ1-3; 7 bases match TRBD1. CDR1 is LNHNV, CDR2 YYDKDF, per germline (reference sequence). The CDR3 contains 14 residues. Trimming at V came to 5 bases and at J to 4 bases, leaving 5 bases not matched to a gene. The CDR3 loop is CATSGGTAGNTIYF. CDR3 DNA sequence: TGTGCCACCAGCGGAGGGACAGCGGGAAACACCATATATTTT.

This chain's CDR3 is CASSLEWGRNQPQHF. The CDR3 DNA is TGTGCCAGCAGTTTAGAATGGGGCCGCAATCAGCCCCAGCATTTT. The genes are TRBV27 and TRBJ1-5; D is perhaps TRBD1 (5 bases). The CDR3 is 15 residues long. Germline CDR1 MNHEY, CDR2 SMNVEV (reference sequence). With 2 bases removed from V and 2 bases from J, the gap between germline ends came to 10 bases.

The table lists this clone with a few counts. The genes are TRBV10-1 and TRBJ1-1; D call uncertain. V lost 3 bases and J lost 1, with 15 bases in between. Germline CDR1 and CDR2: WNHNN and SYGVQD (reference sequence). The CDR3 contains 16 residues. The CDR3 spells CASSDLWPLPNTEAFF. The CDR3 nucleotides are TGCGCCAGCAGTGACCTTTGGCCCCTTCCGAACACTGAAGCTTTCTTT.

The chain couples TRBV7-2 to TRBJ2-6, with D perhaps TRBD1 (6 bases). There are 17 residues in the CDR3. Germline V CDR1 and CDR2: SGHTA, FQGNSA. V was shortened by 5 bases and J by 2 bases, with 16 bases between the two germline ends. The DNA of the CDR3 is TGTGCCAGCAGCCATTCCTACAGGGAAACTGGGGCCAACGTCCTGACTTTC. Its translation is CASSHSYRETGANVLTF.

For the CDR3, the DNA is TGTGCCACCAGGGGGCCGAACACTGAAGCTTTCTTT. It yields the protein CATRGPNTEAFF. The chain joins TRBV2 to TRBJ1-1, with TRBD1 matching over 8 bases. The CDR3 is 12 amino acids. From germline, CDR1 is SNHLY and CDR2 FYNNEI. The V and J ends lost 10 bases and 1 base, in that order; junction bases with no gene match: 2.

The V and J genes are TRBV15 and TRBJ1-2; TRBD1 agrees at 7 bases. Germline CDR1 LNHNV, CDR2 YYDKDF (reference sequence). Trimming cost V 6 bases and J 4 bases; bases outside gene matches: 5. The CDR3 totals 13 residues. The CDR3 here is CATSNGQVYGYTF. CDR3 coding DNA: TGTGCCACCAGTAACGGACAGGTCTATGGCTACACCTTC.

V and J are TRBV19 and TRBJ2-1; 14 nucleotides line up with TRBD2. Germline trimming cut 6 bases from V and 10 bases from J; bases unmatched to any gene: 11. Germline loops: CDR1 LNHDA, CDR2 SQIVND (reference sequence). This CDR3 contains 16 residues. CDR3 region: CASSPSGLAGALEQFF. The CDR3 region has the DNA TGTGCCAGTAGCCCTTCGGGACTAGCGGGGGCCCTGGAGCAGTTCTTC. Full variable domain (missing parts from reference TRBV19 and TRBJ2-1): DGGITQSPKYLFRKEGQNVTLSCEQNLNHDAMYWYRQDPGQGLRLIYYSQIVNDFQKGDIAEGYSVSREKKESFPLTVTSAQKNPTAFYLCASSPSGLAGALEQFFGPGTRLTVL.

CDR3 amino acids: CASSRDRVSQNIQYF. The CDR3, as DNA: TGTGCCAGCTCCCGGGACAGGGTCTCCCAAAACATTCAGTACTTC. The chain uses TRBV19 and TRBJ2-4; TRBD1 matches 9 bases. J was trimmed by 5 bases and V by 9 bases; bases with no gene match: 11. The CDR3 runs 15 residues. Germline CDR1 reads LNHDA; CDR2 reads SQIVND (reference sequence).

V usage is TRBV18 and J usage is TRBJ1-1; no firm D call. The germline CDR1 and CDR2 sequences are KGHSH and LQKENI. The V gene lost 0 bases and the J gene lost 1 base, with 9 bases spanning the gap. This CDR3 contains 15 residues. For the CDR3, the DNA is TGTGCCAGCTCACCACCGGTGTCAGCGAACACTGAAGCTTTCTTT. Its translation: CASSPPVSANTEAFF. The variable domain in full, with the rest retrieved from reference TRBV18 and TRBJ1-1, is NAGVMQNPRHLVRRRGQEARLRCSPMKGHSHVYWYRQLPEEGLKFMVYLQKENIIDESGMPKERFSAEFPKEGPSILRIQQVVRGDSAAYFCASSPPVSANTEAFFGQGTRLTVV.

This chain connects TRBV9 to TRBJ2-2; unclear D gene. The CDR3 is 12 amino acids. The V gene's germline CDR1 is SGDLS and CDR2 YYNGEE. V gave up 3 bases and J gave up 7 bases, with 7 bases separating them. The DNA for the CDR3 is TGTGCCAGCAGCGGAGTCGTCGGGGAGCTGTTTTTT. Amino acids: CASSGVVGELFF.

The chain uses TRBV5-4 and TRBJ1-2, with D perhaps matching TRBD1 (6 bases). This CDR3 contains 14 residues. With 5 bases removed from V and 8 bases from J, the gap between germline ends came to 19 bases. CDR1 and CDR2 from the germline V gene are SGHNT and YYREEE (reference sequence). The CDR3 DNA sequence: TGTGCCAGCAGTCCTAGCTTTTCAGGGGTCGGCTACACCTTC. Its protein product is CASSPSFSGVGYTF.

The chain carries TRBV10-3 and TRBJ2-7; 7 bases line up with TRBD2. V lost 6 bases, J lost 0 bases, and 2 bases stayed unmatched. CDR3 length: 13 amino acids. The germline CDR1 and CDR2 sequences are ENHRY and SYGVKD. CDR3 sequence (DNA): TGTGCCATCAGGGGGGGGAGCTCCTACGAGCAGTACGTC. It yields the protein CAIRGGSSYEQYV.

The CDR3 loop reads CARSPCLYGYTF. The CDR3, as DNA: TGTGCCAGATCCCCTTGCCTCTATGGCTACACCTTC. The chain carries TRBV5-3 and TRBJ1-2; D ambiguous. TRBV5-3 is designated an ORF whose function remains uncertain. Trimming shortened V by 7 bases and J by 4 bases, and 11 bases separated the two germline ends. This CDR3 has 12 residues.

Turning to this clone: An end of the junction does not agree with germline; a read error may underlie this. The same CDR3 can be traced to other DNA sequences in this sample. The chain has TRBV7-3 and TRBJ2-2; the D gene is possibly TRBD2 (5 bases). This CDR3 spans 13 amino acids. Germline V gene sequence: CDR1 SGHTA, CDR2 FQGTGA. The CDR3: CASSPWRTEELFF. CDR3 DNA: TGTGCCAGCAGCCCATGGAGGACCGAGGAGCTGTTTTTT.

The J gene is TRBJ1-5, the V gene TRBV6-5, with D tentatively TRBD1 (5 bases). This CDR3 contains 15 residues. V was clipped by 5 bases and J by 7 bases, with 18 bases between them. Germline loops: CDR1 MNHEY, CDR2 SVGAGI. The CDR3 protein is CASSPRVVEGQPQHF. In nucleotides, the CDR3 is TGTGCCAGCAGTCCGAGGGTCGTAGAGGGGCAGCCCCAGCATTTT.

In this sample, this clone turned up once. The CDR3 spells CASSRTGRSGGYDTQYF. CDR3 coding DNA: TGCGCCAGCAGCCGTACTGGTCGGAGCGGGGGATACGATACGCAGTATTTT. The chain links TRBV5-1 to TRBJ2-3; the match to TRBD2 covers 8 bases. The CDR3 sequence is 17 residues long. Germline lookup yields CDR1 SGHRS and CDR2 YFSETQ. J lost 6 bases, V lost 4 bases, and 16 bases had no gene match.

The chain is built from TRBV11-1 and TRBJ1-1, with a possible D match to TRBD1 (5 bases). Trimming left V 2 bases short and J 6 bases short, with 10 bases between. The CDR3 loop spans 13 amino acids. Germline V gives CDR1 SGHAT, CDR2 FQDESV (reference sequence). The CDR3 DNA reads TGTGCCAGCAGCTTAATGTGGGACGCTGAAGCTTTCTTT. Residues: CASSLMWDAEAFF.

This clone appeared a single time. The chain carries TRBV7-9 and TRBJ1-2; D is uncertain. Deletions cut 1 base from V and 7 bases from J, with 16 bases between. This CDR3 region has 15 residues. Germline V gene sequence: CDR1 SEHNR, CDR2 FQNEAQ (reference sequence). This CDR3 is CASSLGRASRSGYTF. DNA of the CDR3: TGTGCCAGCAGCTTAGGGCGAGCGTCGAGAAGTGGCTACACCTTC. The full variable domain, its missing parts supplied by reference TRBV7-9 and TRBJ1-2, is DTGVSQNPRHKITKRGQNVTFRCDPISEHNRLYWYRQTLGQGPEFLTYFQNEAQLEKSRLLSDRFSAERPKGSFSTLEIQRTEQGDSAMYLCASSLGRASRSGYTFGSGTRLTVV.

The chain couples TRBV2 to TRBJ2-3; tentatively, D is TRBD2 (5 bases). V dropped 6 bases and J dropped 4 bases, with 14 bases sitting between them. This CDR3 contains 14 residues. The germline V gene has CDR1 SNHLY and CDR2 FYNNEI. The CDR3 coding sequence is TGTGCCAGCAGCACCTTGAGCGGTCCAGATACGCAGTATTTT. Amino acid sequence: CASSTLSGPDTQYF.

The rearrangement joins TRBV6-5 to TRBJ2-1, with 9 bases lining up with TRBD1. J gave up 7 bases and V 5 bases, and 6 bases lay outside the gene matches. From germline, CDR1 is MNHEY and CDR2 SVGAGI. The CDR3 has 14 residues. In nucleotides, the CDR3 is TGTGCCAGCAGTGCCGGGACAGGGAAAAATGAGCAGTTCTTC. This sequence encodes CASSAGTGKNEQFF.

The CDR3 sequence: CASSLTGTNTEAFF. The CDR3 DNA reads as TGTGCCAGCAGCTTGACAGGGACGAACACTGAAGCTTTCTTT. The J gene is TRBJ1-1, the V gene TRBV7-8; 7 nucleotides match TRBD1. V trimming: 3 bases; J trimming: 1 base; junction bases outside the gene matches: 2. From germline, CDR1 is SGHVS and CDR2 FQNEAQ. The CDR3 length is 14 residues.